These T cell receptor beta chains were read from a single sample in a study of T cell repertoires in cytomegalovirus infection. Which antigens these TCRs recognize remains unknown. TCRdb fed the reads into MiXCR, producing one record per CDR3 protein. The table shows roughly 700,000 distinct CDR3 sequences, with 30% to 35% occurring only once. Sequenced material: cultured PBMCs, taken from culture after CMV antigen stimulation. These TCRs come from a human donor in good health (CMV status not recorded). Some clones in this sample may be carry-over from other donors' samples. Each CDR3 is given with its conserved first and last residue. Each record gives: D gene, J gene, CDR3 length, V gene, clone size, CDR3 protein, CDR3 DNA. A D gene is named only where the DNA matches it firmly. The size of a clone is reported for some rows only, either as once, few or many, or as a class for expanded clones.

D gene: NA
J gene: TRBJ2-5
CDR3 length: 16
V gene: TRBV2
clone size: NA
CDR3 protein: CASSDPTPGEQETQYF
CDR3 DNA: TGTGCCAGCAGTGACCCCACCCCAGGAGAGCAAGAGACCCAGTACTTC

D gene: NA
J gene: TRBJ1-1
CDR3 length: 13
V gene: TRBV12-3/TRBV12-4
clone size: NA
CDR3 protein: CASSLMDPTEAFF
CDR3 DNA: TGTGCCAGCAGTTTAATGGATCCCACTGAAGCTTTCTTT

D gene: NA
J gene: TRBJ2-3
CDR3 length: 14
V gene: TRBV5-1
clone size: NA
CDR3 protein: CASLTGSGSDTQYF
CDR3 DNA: TGCGCCAGCCTCACGGGTAGCGGCTCAGATACGCAGTATTTT

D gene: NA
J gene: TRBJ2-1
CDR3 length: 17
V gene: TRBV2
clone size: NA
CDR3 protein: CASSEAGRALGYNEQFF
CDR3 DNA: TGTGCCAGCAGTGAAGCGGGTCGGGCGCTGGGGTACAATGAGCAGTTCTTC

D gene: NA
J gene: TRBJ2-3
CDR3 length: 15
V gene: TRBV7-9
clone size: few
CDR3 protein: CASSSGFGDTDTQYF
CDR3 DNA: TGTGCCAGCAGCTCCGGCTTCGGGGACACAGATACGCAGTATTTT

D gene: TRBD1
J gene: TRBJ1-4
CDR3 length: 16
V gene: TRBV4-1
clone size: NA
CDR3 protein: CASSQSRDRGPEKLFF
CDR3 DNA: TGCGCCAGCAGCCAATCCCGGGACAGGGGACCGGAAAAACTGTTTTTT

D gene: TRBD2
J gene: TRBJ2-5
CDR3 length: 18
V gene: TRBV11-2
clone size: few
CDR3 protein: CASSTGTSGSDLAETQYF
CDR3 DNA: TGTGCCAGCAGCACGGGGACTAGCGGGAGTGATCTTGCGGAGACCCAGTACTTC

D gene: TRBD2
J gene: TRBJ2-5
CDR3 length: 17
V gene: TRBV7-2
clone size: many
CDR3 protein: CASSLVGTSGTQETQYF
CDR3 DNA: TGTGCCAGCAGCTTAGTAGGGACTAGCGGTACCCAAGAGACCCAGTACTTC

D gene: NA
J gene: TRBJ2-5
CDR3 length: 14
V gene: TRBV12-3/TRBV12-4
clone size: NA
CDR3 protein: CASSPVAAQETQYF
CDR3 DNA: TGTGCCAGCAGCCCCGTAGCGGCTCAAGAGACCCAGTACTTC

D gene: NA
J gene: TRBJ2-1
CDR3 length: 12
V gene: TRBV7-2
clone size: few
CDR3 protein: CASCNLPGEQFF
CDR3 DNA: TGTGCCAGCTGTAACCTCCCAGGGGAGCAGTTCTTC

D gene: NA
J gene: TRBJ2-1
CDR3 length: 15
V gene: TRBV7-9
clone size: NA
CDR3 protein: CASSNPIGLNNEQFF
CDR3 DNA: TGTGCCAGCAGCAATCCGATAGGACTTAACAATGAGCAGTTCTTC

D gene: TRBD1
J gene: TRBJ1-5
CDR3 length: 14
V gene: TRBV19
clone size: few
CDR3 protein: CASDRGQGNQPQHF
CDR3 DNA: TGTGCCAGCGACAGGGGCCAGGGCAATCAGCCCCAGCATTTT

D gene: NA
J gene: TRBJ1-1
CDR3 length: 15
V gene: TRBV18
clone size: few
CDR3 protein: CASSPPIGLNTEAFF
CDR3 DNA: TGTGCCAGCTCACCACCCATCGGGCTGAACACTGAAGCTTTCTTT

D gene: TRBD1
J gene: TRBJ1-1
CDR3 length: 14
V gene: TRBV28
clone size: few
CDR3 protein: CAPKWDRGYTEAFF
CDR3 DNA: TGTGCCCCCAAATGGGACAGGGGATACACTGAAGCTTTCTTT

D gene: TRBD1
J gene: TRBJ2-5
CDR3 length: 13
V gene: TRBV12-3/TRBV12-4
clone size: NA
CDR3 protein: CASSSDRVKTQYF
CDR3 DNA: TGTGCCAGCAGTAGCGACAGGGTCAAGACCCAGTACTTC

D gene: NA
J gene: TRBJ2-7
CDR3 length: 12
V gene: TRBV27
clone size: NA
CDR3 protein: CASRSFPGPEYF
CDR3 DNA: TGTGCCAGCAGGTCTTTCCCGGGGCCGGAGTACTTC

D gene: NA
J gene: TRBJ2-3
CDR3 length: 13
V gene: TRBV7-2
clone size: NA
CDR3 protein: CASSSQIGDTQSF
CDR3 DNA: TGTGCCAGCAGCTCACAAATTGGAGATACGCAGTCTTTT

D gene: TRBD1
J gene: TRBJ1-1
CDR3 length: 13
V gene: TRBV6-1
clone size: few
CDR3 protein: CASRRGRETEAFF
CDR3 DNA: TGTGCCAGCCGCAGGGGGCGCGAGACTGAAGCTTTCTTT

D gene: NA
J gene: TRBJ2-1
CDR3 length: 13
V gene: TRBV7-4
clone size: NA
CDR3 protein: CASYVGSYNEQFF
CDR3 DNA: TGTGCCAGCTACGTCGGGTCTTACAATGAGCAGTTCTTC

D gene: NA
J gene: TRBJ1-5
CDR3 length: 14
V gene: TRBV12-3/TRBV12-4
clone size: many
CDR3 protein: CASSLRRSNQPQHF
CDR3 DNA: TGTGCCAGCAGTTTACGGCGGAGCAATCAGCCCCAGCATTTT

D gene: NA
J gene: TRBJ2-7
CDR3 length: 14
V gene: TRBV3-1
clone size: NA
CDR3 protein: CASSQEAGAGEQYF
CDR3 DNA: TGTGCCAGCAGCCAAGAGGCAGGGGCCGGCGAGCAGTACTTC

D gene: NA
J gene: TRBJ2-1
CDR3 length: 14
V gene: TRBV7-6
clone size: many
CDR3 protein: CASSFSSSYNEQFF
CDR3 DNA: TGTGCCAGCAGCTTTAGTAGCTCCTACAATGAGCAGTTCTTC

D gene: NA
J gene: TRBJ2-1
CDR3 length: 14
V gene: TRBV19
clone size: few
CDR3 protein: CASQDYYSYNEQFF
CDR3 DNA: TGTGCCAGTCAGGATTACTACTCCTACAATGAGCAGTTCTTC

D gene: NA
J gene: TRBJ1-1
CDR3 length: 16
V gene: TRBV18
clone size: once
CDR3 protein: CASSREWGSQRTEAFF
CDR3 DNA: TGTGCCAGCTCACGAGAATGGGGCAGTCAGCGCACTGAAGCTTTCTTT

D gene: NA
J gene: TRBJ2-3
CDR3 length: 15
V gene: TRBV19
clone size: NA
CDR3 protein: CASSIRQGSADTQYF
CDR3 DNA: TGTGCCAGTAGTATTCGGCAGGGTTCCGCAGATACGCAGTATTTT

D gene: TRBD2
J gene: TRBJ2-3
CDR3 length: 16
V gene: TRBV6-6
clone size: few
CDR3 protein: CASSPVGTSGSDTQYF
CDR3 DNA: TGTGCCAGCAGCCCCGTCGGGACTAGCGGATCAGATACGCAGTATTTT